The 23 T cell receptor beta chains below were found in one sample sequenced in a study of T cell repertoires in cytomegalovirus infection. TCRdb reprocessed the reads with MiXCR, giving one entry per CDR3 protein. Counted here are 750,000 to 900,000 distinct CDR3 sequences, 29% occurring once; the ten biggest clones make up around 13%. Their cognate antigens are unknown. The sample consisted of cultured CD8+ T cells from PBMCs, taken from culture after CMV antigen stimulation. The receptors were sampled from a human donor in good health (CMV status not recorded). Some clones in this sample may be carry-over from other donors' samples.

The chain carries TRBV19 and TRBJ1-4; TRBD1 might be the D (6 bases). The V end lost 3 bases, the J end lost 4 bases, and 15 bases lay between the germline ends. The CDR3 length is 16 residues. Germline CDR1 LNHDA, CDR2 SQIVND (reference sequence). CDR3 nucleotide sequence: TGTGCCAGTAGTATCCTGCCGGACAGATATAATGAAAAACTGTTTTTT. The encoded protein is CASSILPDRYNEKLFF.

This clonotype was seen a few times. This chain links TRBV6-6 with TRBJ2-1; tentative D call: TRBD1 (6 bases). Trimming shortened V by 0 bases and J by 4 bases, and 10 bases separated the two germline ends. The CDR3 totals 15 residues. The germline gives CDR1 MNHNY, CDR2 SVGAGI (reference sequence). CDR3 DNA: TGTGCCAGCAGTTACTCGGGGACAAATTACAATGAGCAGTTCTTC. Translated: CASSYSGTNYNEQFF.

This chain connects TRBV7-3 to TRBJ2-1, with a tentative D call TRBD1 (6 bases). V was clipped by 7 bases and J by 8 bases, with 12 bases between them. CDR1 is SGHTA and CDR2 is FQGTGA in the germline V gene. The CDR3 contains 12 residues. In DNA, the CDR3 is TGTGCCAGCAAAGCAGGGGATGATGAGCAGTTCTTC. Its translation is CASKAGDDEQFF.

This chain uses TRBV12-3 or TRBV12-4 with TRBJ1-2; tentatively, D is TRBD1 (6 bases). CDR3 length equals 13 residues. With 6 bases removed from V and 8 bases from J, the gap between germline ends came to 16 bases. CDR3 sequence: CASRIDRFGGYTF. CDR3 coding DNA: TGTGCCAGCAGAATCGACAGGTTCGGGGGCTACACCTTC.

The CDR3 region has the DNA TGCGCCAGCAGCCCGGTAGGAGATGAGGGGACCCTTCTTCTTCTAGCCAAAAACATTCAGTACTTC. It translates to CASSPVGDEGTLLLLAKNIQYF. The chain has TRBV4-1 and TRBJ2-4; the D call may be TRBD1 or TRBD2 (5 bases each). The ends were cut back, 4 bases at V and 0 bases at J, with 31 bases in the middle. The CDR3 is 22 residues long. Germline CDR1 is MGHRA and CDR2 is YSYEKL.

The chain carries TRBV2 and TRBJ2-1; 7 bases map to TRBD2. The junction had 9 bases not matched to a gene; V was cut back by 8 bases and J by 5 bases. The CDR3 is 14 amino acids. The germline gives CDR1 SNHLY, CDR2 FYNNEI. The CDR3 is CASWERGGDNEQFF. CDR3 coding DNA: TGTGCCAGCTGGGAAAGGGGAGGGGACAATGAGCAGTTCTTC.

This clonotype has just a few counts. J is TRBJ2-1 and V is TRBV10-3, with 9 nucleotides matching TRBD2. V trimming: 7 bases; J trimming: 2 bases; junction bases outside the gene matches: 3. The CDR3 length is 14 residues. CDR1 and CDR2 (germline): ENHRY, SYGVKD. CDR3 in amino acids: CAIKVAGAYNEQFF. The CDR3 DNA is TGTGCCATCAAAGTAGCGGGGGCCTACAATGAGCAGTTCTTC.

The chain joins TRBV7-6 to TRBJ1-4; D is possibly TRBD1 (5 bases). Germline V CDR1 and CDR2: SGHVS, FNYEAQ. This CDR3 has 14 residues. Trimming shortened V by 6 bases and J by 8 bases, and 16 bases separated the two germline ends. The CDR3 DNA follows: TGTGCCAGCAGTTACGGGGCGCCTGGCGAAAAACTGTTTTTT. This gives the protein CASSYGAPGEKLFF.

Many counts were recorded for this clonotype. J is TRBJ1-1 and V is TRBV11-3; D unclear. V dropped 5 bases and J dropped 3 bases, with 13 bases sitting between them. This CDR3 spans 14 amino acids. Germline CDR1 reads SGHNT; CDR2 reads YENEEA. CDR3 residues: CASSPSNSDTEAFF. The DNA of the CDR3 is TGTGCCAGCAGCCCCTCAAACAGTGACACTGAAGCTTTCTTT. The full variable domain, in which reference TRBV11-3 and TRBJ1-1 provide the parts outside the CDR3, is EAGVVQSPRYKIIEKKQPVAFWCNPISGHNTLYWYLQNLGQGPELLIRYENEEAVDDSQLPKDRFSAERLKGVDSTLKIQPAELGDSAVYLCASSPSNSDTEAFFGQGTRLTVV.

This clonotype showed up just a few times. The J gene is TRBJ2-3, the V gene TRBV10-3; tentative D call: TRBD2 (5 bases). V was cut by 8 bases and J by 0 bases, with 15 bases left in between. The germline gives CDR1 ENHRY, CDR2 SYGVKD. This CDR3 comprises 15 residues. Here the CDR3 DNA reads TGTGCCATCGAAGATGGACTGGGTAGCACAGATACGCAGTATTTT. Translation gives CAIEDGLGSTDTQYF.

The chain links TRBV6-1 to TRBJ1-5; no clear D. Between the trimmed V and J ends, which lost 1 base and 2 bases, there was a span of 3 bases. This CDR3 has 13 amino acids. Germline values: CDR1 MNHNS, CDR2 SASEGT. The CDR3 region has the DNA TGTGCCAGCAGTGAAGGCGGCAATCAGCCCCAGCATTTT. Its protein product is CASSEGGNQPQHF.

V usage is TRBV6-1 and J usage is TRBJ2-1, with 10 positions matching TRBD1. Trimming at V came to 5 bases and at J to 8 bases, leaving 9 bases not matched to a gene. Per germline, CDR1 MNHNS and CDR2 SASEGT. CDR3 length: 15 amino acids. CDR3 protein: CASSSGTGANYEQFF. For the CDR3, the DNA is TGTGCCAGCAGTTCCGGGACAGGGGCGAACTATGAGCAGTTCTTC.

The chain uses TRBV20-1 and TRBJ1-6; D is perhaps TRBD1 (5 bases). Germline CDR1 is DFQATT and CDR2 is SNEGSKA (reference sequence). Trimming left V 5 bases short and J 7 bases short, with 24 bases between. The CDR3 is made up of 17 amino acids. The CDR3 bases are TGCAGTGCTCTAAGGGAGGGCAGGGAATTGTTGAATTCACCCCTCCACTTT. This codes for CSALREGRELLNSPLHF.

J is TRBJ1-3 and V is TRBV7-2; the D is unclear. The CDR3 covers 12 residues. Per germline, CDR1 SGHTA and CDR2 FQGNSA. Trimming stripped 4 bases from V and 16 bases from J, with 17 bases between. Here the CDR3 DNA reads TGTGCCAGCAGCTCCCCCGACCTCGGGAGCTATTTT. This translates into CASSSPDLGSYF.

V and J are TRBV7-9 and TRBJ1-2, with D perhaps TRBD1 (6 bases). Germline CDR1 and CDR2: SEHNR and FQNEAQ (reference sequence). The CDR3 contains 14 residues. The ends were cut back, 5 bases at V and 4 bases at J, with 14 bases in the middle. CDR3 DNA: TGTGCCAGCAGCCAAGGACAGCCTCTCTATGGCTACACCTTC. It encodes CASSQGQPLYGYTF.

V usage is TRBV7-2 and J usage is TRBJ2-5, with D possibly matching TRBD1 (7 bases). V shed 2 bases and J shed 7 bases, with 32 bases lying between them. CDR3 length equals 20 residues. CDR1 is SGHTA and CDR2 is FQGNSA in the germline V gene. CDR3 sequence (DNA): TGTGCCAGCAGCTTATCAGGGCTCGCCCCGAGACTAGTCCCAGGGGGGACCCAGTACTTC. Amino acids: CASSLSGLAPRLVPGGTQYF.

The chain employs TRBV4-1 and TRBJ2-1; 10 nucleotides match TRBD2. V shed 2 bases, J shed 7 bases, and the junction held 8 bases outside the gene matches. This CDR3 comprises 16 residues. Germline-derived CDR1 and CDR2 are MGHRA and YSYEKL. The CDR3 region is CASSQLSGGEWNEQFF. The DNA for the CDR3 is TGCGCCAGCAGCCAACTCAGCGGGGGGGAGTGGAATGAGCAGTTCTTC.

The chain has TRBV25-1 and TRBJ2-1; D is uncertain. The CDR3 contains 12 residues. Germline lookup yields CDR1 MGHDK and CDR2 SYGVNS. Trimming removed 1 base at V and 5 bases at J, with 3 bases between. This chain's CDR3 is CASSEWDNEQFF. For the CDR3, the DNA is TGTGCCAGCAGTGAATGGGACAATGAGCAGTTCTTC.

CDR3 bases: TGCGCCAGCAGTGAACTTCCGGGACCCCCAGGCTACCAAGAGACCCAGTACTTC. The encoded protein is CASSELPGPPGYQETQYF. This rearrangement joins TRBV4-3 to TRBJ2-5; D could derive from TRBD1 or TRBD2 (5 bases each). Germline CDR1 reads LGHNA; CDR2 reads YSLEER. The CDR3 totals 18 residues. V lost 6 bases, J lost 0 bases, and 23 bases lay in between.

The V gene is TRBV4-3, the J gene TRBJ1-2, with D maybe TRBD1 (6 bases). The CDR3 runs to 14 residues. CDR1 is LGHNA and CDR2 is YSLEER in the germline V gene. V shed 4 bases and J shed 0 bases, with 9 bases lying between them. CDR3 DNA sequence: TGCGCCAGCAGCCCCGACAGGTCTAACTATGGCTACACCTTC. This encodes CASSPDRSNYGYTF.

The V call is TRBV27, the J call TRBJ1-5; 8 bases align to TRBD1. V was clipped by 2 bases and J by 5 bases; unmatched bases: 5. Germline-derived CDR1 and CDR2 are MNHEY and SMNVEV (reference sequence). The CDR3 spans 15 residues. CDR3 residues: CASSLTGTGYQPQHF. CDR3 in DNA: TGTGCCAGCAGTTTAACTGGGACAGGTTATCAGCCCCAGCATTTT.

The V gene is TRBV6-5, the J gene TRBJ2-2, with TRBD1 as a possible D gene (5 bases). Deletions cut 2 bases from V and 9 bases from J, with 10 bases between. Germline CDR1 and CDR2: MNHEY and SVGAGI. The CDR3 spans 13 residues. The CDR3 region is CASSYGAERELFF. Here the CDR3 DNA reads TGTGCCAGCAGTTACGGGGCCGAGAGGGAGCTGTTTTTT.

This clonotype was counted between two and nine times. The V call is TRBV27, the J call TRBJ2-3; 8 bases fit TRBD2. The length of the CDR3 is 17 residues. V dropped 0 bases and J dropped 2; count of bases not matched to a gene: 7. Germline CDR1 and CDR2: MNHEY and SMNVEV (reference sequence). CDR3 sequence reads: CASSLSNGGGPTDTQYF. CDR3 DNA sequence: TGTGCCAGCAGTTTATCGAACGGCGGGGGGCCCACAGATACGCAGTATTTT.